This T cell receptor beta chain is from a study of cytomegalovirus exposure and HLA in healthy donors. Study results and caveats: Three CMV-associated chains proved CMV antigen-specific in vitro.

This clone was found once. The antigen is unknown. Assay used: immunoSEQ multiplex PCR; TCRdb lists only in-frame clones, some missing. The data show about 120,000 clones, around 88% seen once. This clonotype originated in a man between 18 and 29 years old in good health and CMV-seronegative. What was sequenced was PBMCs.

The CDR3 reads CASSSDRGEAFF. The DNA for the CDR3 is TGTGCCAGCAGCTCCGACAGGGGAGAAGCTTTCTTT. V gene TRBV11-3 combines with J gene TRBJ1-1, with 8 bases aligning to TRBD1. The CDR3 spans 12 residues. Looked up from germline, CDR1 is SGHNT and CDR2 is YENEEA. V trimming: 4 bases; J trimming: 8 bases; junction bases outside the gene matches: 3.